The next 30 T cell receptor beta chains were all read from a single sample in a study of type 1 and type 2 diabetes patients (dated by TCRdb to between 2015 and 2016). TCRdb names Illumina MiSeq as the instrument used. Genomic DNA from sorted T cell subsets served as template for TCRbeta CDR3 amplification. The TCRbeta CDR3 region was amplified by multiplex PCR with 30 forward and 13 reverse primers. Using fastp trimming at Q25 and MiXCR clonotype assembly, TCRdb reanalyzed the public sequencing data and kept in-frame beta chains. Entries are consolidated by CDR3 protein sequence, retaining the most common genes and DNA. This sample comprises about 270,000 distinct CDR3 sequences, around 47% of them detected only once. Around 13% of the sample comes from the top ten. The sample comprised peripheral blood mononuclear cells (PBMCs). These receptors originate from a man aged 18-30 years with type 2 diabetes.

V and J are TRBV7-3 and TRBJ2-5; D not resolved. V lost 2 bases, J lost 5 bases, and 21 bases lay in between. Germline loops: CDR1 SGHTA, CDR2 FQGTGA. The CDR3 is made up of 17 amino acids. This CDR3 reads CASSLEVRPGPKETQYF. The CDR3 region has the DNA TGTGCCAGCAGCTTAGAAGTGAGACCCGGACCAAAGGAGACCCAGTACTTC.

The chain couples TRBV30 to TRBJ1-2; no definite D call. The CDR3 loop spans 13 amino acids. The ends were cut back, 5 bases at V and 1 base at J, with 11 bases in the middle. Germline CDR1 and CDR2: GTSNPN and SVGIG (reference sequence). The CDR3 DNA follows: TGTGCCTGGCCCGACAAGCTTAACTATGGCTACACCTTC. Protein: CAWPDKLNYGYTF.

The rearrangement links TRBV4-3 to TRBJ2-7, with unresolved D. CDR3 size: 15 residues. Trimming removed 0 bases from V and 2 bases from J, with 11 bases in between. CDR1 and CDR2 (germline): LGHNA, YSLEER. CDR3 amino acids: CASSQDARAPYEQYF. CDR3 nucleotide sequence: TGCGCCAGCAGCCAAGATGCAAGGGCTCCCTACGAGCAGTACTTC.

This clonotype showed up just once. The junction differs from germline at one of its ends, possibly a read error. This CDR3 reads CASSVGADSHPDGYTF. In DNA, the CDR3 is TGTGCCAGCAGCGTAGGGGCGGACTCGCATCCTGATGGCTACACCTTC. This chain links TRBV5-1 with TRBJ1-2; D is perhaps TRBD1 (5 bases). The CDR3 is made up of 16 amino acids. The germline V gene encodes CDR1 SGHRS and CDR2 YFSETQ.

This chain links TRBV20-1 with TRBJ2-5; perhaps TRBD2 as D (6 bases). The CDR3 length is 13 residues. The germline V and J ends were trimmed by 5 bases and 4 bases, with 14 bases remaining between them. Germline V gives CDR1 DFQATT, CDR2 SNEGSKA (reference sequence). The CDR3 here is CSAAPGGGETQYF. The CDR3, as DNA: TGCAGTGCTGCCCCTGGGGGAGGAGAGACCCAGTACTTC.

The genes are TRBV4-1 and TRBJ2-5; 7 nucleotides match TRBD2. Trimming took 0 bases from V and 4 from J; bases not matched to a gene: 5. The CDR3 spans 15 residues. CDR1 and CDR2 (germline): MGHRA, YSYEKL. As DNA, the CDR3 is TGCGCCAGCAGCCAAGATCCTAGCGGCAGAGAGACCCAGTACTTC. Protein: CASSQDPSGRETQYF.

In its sample, this clonotype was seen a few times. The chain uses TRBV19 and TRBJ2-6; tentatively, D is TRBD1 (6 bases). Germline V CDR1 and CDR2: LNHDA, SQIVND (reference sequence). Trimming shortened V by 7 bases and J by 1 base, and 14 bases separated the two germline ends. This CDR3 is 16 amino acids long. The CDR3 coding sequence is TGTGCCAGTATGAGGACAGTACATTCTGGGGCCAACGTCCTGACTTTC. This translates into CASMRTVHSGANVLTF.

This clonotype was found a few times. This sequence joins TRBV2 and TRBJ2-1, with D tentatively TRBD1 or TRBD2 (6 bases each). Germline V gene sequence: CDR1 SNHLY, CDR2 FYNNEI. The ends were cut back, 10 bases at V and 7 bases at J, with 23 bases in the middle. The CDR3 runs 15 residues. CDR3 sequence (DNA): TGTGCCACCACCCCGCCCGGGGGCACGGAGAATGAGCAGTTCTTC. Translated, it gives CATTPPGGTENEQFF.

In its sample, this clonotype was seen a few times. The rearrangement uses TRBV2 and TRBJ2-3, with TRBD2 matching 12 bases. J gave up 4 bases and V 4 bases, and 3 bases lay outside the gene matches. The CDR3 length is 15 residues. The germline CDR1 and CDR2 sequences are SNHLY and FYNNEI. CDR3 in amino acids: CASSVLAGGSDTQYF. In DNA form, the CDR3 reads TGTGCCAGCAGTGTACTAGCGGGAGGATCAGATACGCAGTATTTT.

V and J are TRBV19 and TRBJ2-1, with TRBD2 identical over 12 bases. In germline, CDR1 is LNHDA, CDR2 SQIVND (reference sequence). The CDR3 covers 16 residues. Trimming cost V 5 bases and J 5 bases; bases outside gene matches: 7. The CDR3 here is CASSSLTSGSHNEQFF. In nucleotides, the CDR3 is TGTGCCAGTAGTTCCCTGACTAGCGGGAGCCACAATGAGCAGTTCTTC.

This chain's CDR3 is CASSQSPTGLEGYGYTF. The CDR3 coding sequence is TGCGCCAGCAGCCAATCCCCCACGGGGCTAGAGGGGTATGGCTACACCTTC. The genes are TRBV4-1 and TRBJ1-2, with D perhaps TRBD1 (5 bases). The germline V gene has CDR1 MGHRA and CDR2 YSYEKL. V shed 2 bases and J shed 5 bases, with 21 bases lying between them. The CDR3 covers 17 residues.

The sample holds a few counts of this clonotype. The CDR3 reads CASSLALDGQPQHF. The CDR3 nucleotides read TGCGCCAGCAGCCTGGCCTTGGACGGTCAGCCCCAGCATTTT. This chain connects TRBV4-3 to TRBJ1-5, with D unclear. Trimming removed 4 bases from V and 6 bases from J, with 13 bases in between. The CDR3 has 14 residues. Germline CDR1 and CDR2: LGHNA and YSLEER.

Comments on this clonotype: A much larger clone lies a single base off, so this may be a read error. Written as DNA, the CDR3 is TGTGCCAGCAGTACGGCGGGAGCGGTAGATACGCAGTATTTT. It encodes CASSTAGAVDTQYF. The rearrangement joins TRBV25-1 to TRBJ2-3; TRBD2 agrees at 7 bases. The V gene's germline CDR1 is MGHDK and CDR2 SYGVNS. This CDR3 contains 14 residues. V gave up 5 bases and J gave up 5 bases; unmatched junction bases: 7.

The V gene is TRBV2, the J gene TRBJ2-5; TRBD1 might be the D (5 bases). Germline CDR1 and CDR2: SNHLY and FYNNEI. CDR3 length: 14 amino acids. V was trimmed by 6 bases and J by 5 bases, leaving 16 bases between them. The CDR3 nucleotides read TGTGCCAGCAGCACTTTCGGACCAGGGGAGACCCAGTACTTC. This sequence encodes CASSTFGPGETQYF.

This clonotype was seen only once. Being one base from a much bigger clone, this may be a read error. The gene calls are TRBV30 and TRBJ1-1, with D hard to call. The germline V gene has CDR1 GTSNPN and CDR2 SVGIG (reference sequence). With 2 bases removed from V and 1 base from J, the gap between germline ends came to 8 bases. The CDR3 is 13 residues long. The CDR3 reads CAWSFTWNTEAFF. Written as DNA, the CDR3 is TGTGCCTGGAGTTTCACATGGAACACTGAAGCTTTCTTT.

This clonotype was picked up a small number of times. The genes are TRBV10-3 and TRBJ2-7; weak D call: TRBD2 (6 bases). Trimming left V 6 bases short and J 5 bases short, with 17 bases between. This CDR3 comprises 14 residues. CDR1 and CDR2 (germline): ENHRY, SYGVKD. The CDR3 protein is CAISSKGTFHEQYF. CDR3 sequence (DNA): TGTGCCATCAGCTCTAAGGGGACTTTCCACGAGCAGTACTTC.

This clonotype was detected a few times. The chain couples TRBV5-1 to TRBJ2-5; 9 bases are shared with TRBD1. This CDR3 has 14 residues. Trimming took 4 bases from V and 4 from J; bases not matched to a gene: 5. Looked up from germline, CDR1 is SGHRS and CDR2 is YFSETQ. For the CDR3, the DNA is TGCGCCAGCAGCCTCGGGACAGGGATAGAGACCCAGTACTTC. It translates to CASSLGTGIETQYF.

The gene calls are TRBV6-2 or TRBV6-3 and TRBJ2-7; the D call may be TRBD1 or TRBD2 (5 bases each). CDR3 length: 13 amino acids. Per the germline V gene, CDR1 is MNHEY and CDR2 is SVGEGT. V lost 2 bases and J 7 bases, leaving 12 bases between the germline ends. The DNA for the CDR3 is TGTGCCAGCAGTTACGCCACTAGGACAGAGCAGTACTTC. It codes for CASSYATRTEQYF.

This clonotype was observed once. The gene calls are TRBV6-6 and TRBJ1-1; no definite D call. The CDR3 has 12 amino acids. Germline assignment: CDR1 MNHNY and CDR2 SVGAGI (reference sequence). V lost 6 bases, J lost 11 bases, and 16 bases lay in between. The DNA of the CDR3 is TGTGCCAGCAGCCACGCCTCGGGAGAGGCTTTCTTT. As protein: CASSHASGEAFF.

The V call is TRBV19, the J call TRBJ1-6; no clear D gene. Germline V gene sequence: CDR1 LNHDA, CDR2 SQIVND (reference sequence). This CDR3 has 13 amino acids. V lost 8 bases and J 7 bases, leaving 12 bases between the germline ends. CDR3 DNA: TGTGCCAGTGCCCAACAGACCAATTCACCCCTCCACTTT. Translated: CASAQQTNSPLHF.

In its sample, this clonotype was seen a few times. The V and J genes are TRBV14 and TRBJ2-6, with D uncertain. Between the trimmed V and J ends, which lost 1 base and 0 bases, there was a span of 10 bases. Germline CDR1 is SGHDN and CDR2 is FVKESK. The CDR3 contains 17 residues. The CDR3 is CASSQGLLPSGANVLTF. DNA of the CDR3: TGTGCCAGCAGCCAAGGGCTCCTGCCCTCTGGGGCCAACGTCCTGACTTTC.

The table lists this clonotype with a few counts. The rearrangement uses TRBV7-3 and TRBJ2-3; D might be TRBD2 (6 bases). This CDR3 contains 17 residues. Deletions cut 0 bases from V and 2 bases from J, with 15 bases between. Germline V CDR1 and CDR2: SGHTA, FQGTGA. CDR3 DNA sequence: TGTGCCAGCAGCTTAACTCACGGGACGGGAGCCACAGATACGCAGTATTTT. This translates into CASSLTHGTGATDTQYF.

The chain couples TRBV15 to TRBJ2-1, with TRBD2 matching 8 bases. CDR1 is LNHNV, CDR2 YYDKDF, per germline (reference sequence). Trimming took 8 bases from V and 4 from J; bases not matched to a gene: 7. CDR3 length equals 14 residues. CDR3 DNA sequence: TGTGCCACCCGCCAGAGCGGGAGATACAATGAGCAGTTCTTC. Translated, it gives CATRQSGRYNEQFF.

On this clonotype: An end of the junction does not agree with germline; a read error may underlie this. The chain has TRBV27 and TRBJ1-1, with TRBD1 matching over 8 bases. This CDR3 is built from 15 residues. Germline CDR1 is MNHEY and CDR2 is SMNVEV (reference sequence). CDR3 in amino acids: CATSDLKQGDTEAFF. The DNA of the CDR3 is TGTGCCACCAGTGATTTAAAACAGGGGGACACTGAAGCTTTCTTT.

This clonotype was found many times. This sequence joins TRBV30 and TRBJ2-7; D remains ambiguous. Germline values: CDR1 GTSNPN, CDR2 SVGIG (reference sequence). Trimming stripped 0 bases from V and 3 bases from J, with 12 bases between. This CDR3 is built from 14 residues. Here the CDR3 DNA reads TGTGCCTGGAGTGTCTGGTCGGCGGTCTACGAGCAGTACTTC. It encodes CAWSVWSAVYEQYF.

This clonotype was counted at least ten times. This sequence joins TRBV15 and TRBJ1-2; the match to TRBD1 covers 11 bases. V shed 3 bases and J 4 bases; nucleotides not matched to a gene: 7. The CDR3 has 16 amino acids. Germline V lookup: CDR1 LNHNV, CDR2 YYDKDF (reference sequence). CDR3 loop: CATSSPGQGVVYGYTF. CDR3 DNA sequence: TGTGCCACCAGCAGTCCGGGACAGGGGGTCGTCTATGGCTACACCTTC.

This clonotype has only a few counts. The rearrangement uses TRBV15 and TRBJ2-7; D could derive from TRBD1 or TRBD2 (6 bases each). V was clipped by 0 bases and J by 4 bases, with 13 bases between them. Germline V gene lookup returns CDR1 LNHNV and CDR2 YYDKDF (reference sequence). This CDR3 region has 15 residues. CDR3 in amino acids: CATSRDAGTKYEQYF. The CDR3 bases are TGTGCCACCAGCAGAGATGCGGGGACAAAATACGAGCAGTACTTC.

V usage is TRBV12-3 or TRBV12-4 and J usage is TRBJ2-5, with 7 bases lining up with TRBD2. The CDR3 covers 13 residues. Trimming took 3 bases from V and 4 from J; bases not matched to a gene: 2. DNA of the CDR3: TGTGCCAGCAGTTTCGGGGGGACAGAGACCCAGTACTTC. Amino acids: CASSFGGTETQYF.

This clonotype was picked up many times. The chain carries TRBV19 and TRBJ1-2, with D possibly matching TRBD1 (6 bases). Between the trimmed V and J ends, which lost 1 base and 6 bases, there was a span of 12 bases. The CDR3 spans 14 residues. The germline V gene has CDR1 LNHDA and CDR2 SQIVND (reference sequence). CDR3 DNA: TGTGCCAGTAGTATAGTCCAAACAGGGAATGGCTACACCTTC. It codes for CASSIVQTGNGYTF.

As to this clonotype: This may come from a read error, since a much larger clone is one base off. This chain joins TRBV14 and TRBJ2-5, with D possibly being TRBD1 (6 bases). In germline, CDR1 is SGHDN, CDR2 FVKESK. This CDR3 has 17 amino acids. V lost 4 bases, J lost 2 bases, and 20 bases lay in between. The CDR3 is CASSLGPQTGTQETQYF. CDR3 in DNA: TGTGCCAGCAGCCTAGGGCCGCAAACAGGGACACAAGAGACCCAGTACTTC.